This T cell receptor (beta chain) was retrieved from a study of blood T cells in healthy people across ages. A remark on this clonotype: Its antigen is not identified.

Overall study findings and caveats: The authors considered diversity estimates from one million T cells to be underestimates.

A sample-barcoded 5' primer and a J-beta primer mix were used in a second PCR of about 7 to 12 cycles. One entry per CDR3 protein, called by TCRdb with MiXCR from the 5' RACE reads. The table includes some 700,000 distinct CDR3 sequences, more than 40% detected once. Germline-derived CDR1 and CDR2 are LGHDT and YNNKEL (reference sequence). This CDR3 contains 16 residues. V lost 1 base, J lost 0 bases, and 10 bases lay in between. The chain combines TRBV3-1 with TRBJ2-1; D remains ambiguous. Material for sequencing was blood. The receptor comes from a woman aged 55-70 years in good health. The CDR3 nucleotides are TGTGCCAGCAGCCAAGCGGCCCTAGGCTCCTACAATGAGCAGTTCTTC. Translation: CASSQAALGSYNEQFF.